The 17 T cell receptor beta chains in this list originate from one sample, sequenced in a study of PD-L1 blockade in urothelial cancer. Here immunoSEQ multiplex PCR was the method, and the copy in TCRdb shows in-frame clones only, minus some. The repertoire includes about 50,000 clones, roughly 80% of them detected once, and 3% to 4% sits in the top ten. The starting material was PBMCs, obtained around atezolizumab (anti-PD-L1) treatment. The receptors originated from a man in his 70s with urothelial cancer.

The chain uses TRBV5-1 and TRBJ2-3; 9 bases match TRBD2. This CDR3 is 16 amino acids long. Germline lookup yields CDR1 SGHRS and CDR2 YFSETQ. The V and J ends lost 0 bases and 1 base, in that order; junction bases with no gene match: 3. The CDR3 is CASSLGKREGTDTQYF. For the CDR3, the DNA is TGCGCCAGCAGCTTGGGGAAGCGGGAGGGCACAGATACGCAGTATTTT. The complete variable domain, with remaining parts taken from reference TRBV5-1 and TRBJ2-3, reads KAGVTQTPRYLIKTRGQQVTLSCSPISGHRSVSWYQQTPGQGLQFLFEYFSETQRNKGNFPGRFSGRQFSNSRSEMNVSTLELGDSALYLCASSLGKREGTDTQYFGPGTRLTVL.

This chain's CDR3 is CASSLTGGEGTDTQYF. For the CDR3, the DNA is TGTGCCAGCAGCTTGACAGGGGGCGAGGGAACAGATACGCAGTATTTT. This chain uses TRBV11-2 with TRBJ2-3; 10 positions match TRBD1. V lost 3 bases to trimming and J lost 3 bases; unmatched junction nucleotides: 6. Germline CDR1 and CDR2: SGHAT and FQNNGV. CDR3 length: 16 amino acids.

The rearrangement joins TRBV7-9 to TRBJ1-1; 8 bases agree with TRBD1. The germline V gene encodes CDR1 SEHNR and CDR2 FQNEAQ (reference sequence). CDR3 size: 16 residues. The V segment lost 1 base and the J segment 11 bases; nucleotides outside the gene matches: 15. The CDR3 bases are TGTGCCAGCAGCTTAGAGAAGACAGGGGTGGACGTTGACGCTTTCTTT. Translating gives CASSLEKTGVDVDAFF.

The table lists this clone with a few counts. The rearrangement joins TRBV5-6 to TRBJ1-2, with D perhaps matching TRBD1 (5 bases). This CDR3 is 12 amino acids long. V lost 4 bases and J lost 8, with 12 bases in between. CDR1 is SGHDT and CDR2 is YYEEEE in the germline V gene. The chain's CDR3 is CASSLQADGYTF. The DNA of the CDR3 is TGTGCCAGCAGCCTACAGGCTGACGGCTACACCTTC.

The chain carries TRBV5-1 and TRBJ2-7; TRBD1 agrees at 11 bases. After removal of 5 bases from V and 4 bases from J, the junction contained 8 bases not matched to a gene. CDR1 is SGHRS, CDR2 YFSETQ, per germline. The CDR3 covers 15 residues. CDR3 nucleotides: TGCGCCAGCAGTACGATGGGACAGGGGGGATACGAGCAGTACTTC. Protein product: CASSTMGQGGYEQYF.

This chain connects TRBV28 to TRBJ1-5; 7 bases align to TRBD1. Germline trimming cut 2 bases from V and 2 bases from J; bases unmatched to any gene: 6. The CDR3 sequence is 16 residues long. Germline V gives CDR1 MDHEN, CDR2 SYDVKM. The CDR3 coding sequence is TGTGCCAGCAGTTTAACGGGCAGGGGGGGCAATCAGCCCCAGCATTTT. Protein product: CASSLTGRGGNQPQHF.

This clone has just a few counts. The V and J genes are TRBV19 and TRBJ1-2, with D possibly matching TRBD1 (5 bases). The CDR3 consists of 14 residues. CDR1 and CDR2 from the germline V gene are LNHDA and SQIVND (reference sequence). Trimming took 5 bases from V and 4 from J, leaving 14 bases between them. CDR3 loop: CASSRGTGSYGYTF. The DNA of the CDR3 is TGTGCCAGTAGTCGTGGAACAGGATCCTATGGCTACACCTTC. Based on the CDR3 plus reference TRBV19 and TRBJ1-2, the full variable domain is DGGITQSPKYLFRKEGQNVTLSCEQNLNHDAMYWYRQDPGQGLRLIYYSQIVNDFQKGDIAEGYSVSREKKESFPLTVTSAQKNPTAFYLCASSRGTGSYGYTFGSGTRLTVV.

This clone was recorded a few times. The V call is TRBV18, the J call TRBJ2-7; TRBD1 agrees at 9 bases. Germline V gene data show CDR1 as KGHSH and CDR2 as LQKENI. V trimming: 2 bases; J trimming: 9 bases; junction bases outside the gene matches: 2. The CDR3 has 12 residues. The chain's CDR3 is CASSPTGGLQYF. The CDR3 DNA follows: TGTGCCAGCTCACCAACAGGGGGCCTGCAGTACTTC.

The chain recombines TRBV5-1 with TRBJ2-7, with 11 bases aligning to TRBD1. The V gene end was trimmed by 5 bases and the J gene end by 4 bases; junction bases not matched to a gene: 8. The CDR3 length is 15 residues. Germline assignment: CDR1 SGHRS and CDR2 YFSETQ. This CDR3 reads CASRLAGTGGYEQYF. The CDR3 nucleotides read TGCGCCAGCAGGTTAGCCGGGACAGGGGGGTACGAGCAGTACTTC.

This clone showed up just a few times. The chain is built from TRBV11-1 and TRBJ2-2, with 7 bases matching TRBD2. Germline V gene sequence: CDR1 SGHAT, CDR2 FQDESV (reference sequence). This CDR3 is 15 amino acids long. V shed 1 base and J 7 bases; nucleotides not matched to a gene: 6. The CDR3 DNA sequence: TGTGCCAGCAGCTTAGGACTAGCAGTCGACGGGGAGCTGTTTTTT. Amino acid sequence: CASSLGLAVDGELFF.

This chain links TRBV14 with TRBJ2-3; 9 bases map to TRBD2. CDR1 is SGHDN, CDR2 FVKESK, per germline. The CDR3 has 16 residues. With V trimmed by 0 bases and J by 2 bases, 3 bases remained unmatched. This CDR3 is CASSQDTSGPTDTQYF. The CDR3 DNA sequence: TGTGCCAGCAGCCAAGATACTAGCGGGCCCACAGATACGCAGTATTTT.

This chain uses TRBV2 with TRBJ2-7; D not resolved. This CDR3 contains 14 residues. Trimming pared 6 bases from V and 0 bases from J, leaving 12 bases between. The V gene's germline CDR1 is SNHLY and CDR2 FYNNEI. CDR3 DNA sequence: TGTGCCAGCAGGGATCACAGCACCTCCTACGAGCAGTACTTC. This translates into CASRDHSTSYEQYF. The entire variable domain, with the rest obtained from reference TRBV2 and TRBJ2-7, is as follows: EPEVTQTPSHQVTQMGQEVILRCVPISNHLYFYWYRQILGQKVEFLVSFYNNEISEKSEIFDDQFSVERPDGSNFTLKIRSTKLEDSAMYFCASRDHSTSYEQYFGPGTRLTVT.

The gene calls are TRBV5-1 and TRBJ1-6, with 8 bases fitting TRBD1. This CDR3 region has 14 residues. V dropped 2 bases and J dropped 10; count of bases not matched to a gene: 5. Germline V gene data show CDR1 as SGHRS and CDR2 as YFSETQ. CDR3 DNA sequence: TGCGCCAGCAGCTTCAGGGGGCAAGAATCACCCCTCCACTTT. Its translation: CASSFRGQESPLHF.

The chain recombines TRBV6-1 with TRBJ1-1; 10 bases are shared with TRBD1. The germline gives CDR1 MNHNS, CDR2 SASEGT. The CDR3 totals 14 residues. The ends lost 4 bases at V and 7 bases at J; junction bases unmatched: 6. CDR3 loop: CASSGPGQGGEAFF. The CDR3 DNA reads TGTGCCAGCAGTGGCCCCGGACAGGGGGGTGAAGCTTTCTTT.

The CDR3 sequence: CASSPSNGDTQYF. The CDR3 nucleotides are TGTGCCAGCTCACCAAGTAACGGAGATACGCAGTATTTT. The V gene is TRBV18, the J gene TRBJ2-3; D unclear. This CDR3 contains 13 residues. V lost 2 bases and J 5 bases, leaving 8 bases between the germline ends. The germline V gene encodes CDR1 KGHSH and CDR2 LQKENI.

J is TRBJ2-3 and V is TRBV7-9, with D perhaps matching TRBD2 (6 bases). Trimming left V 4 bases short and J 2 bases short, with 16 bases between. The CDR3 has 16 amino acids. Germline V gene sequence: CDR1 SEHNR, CDR2 FQNEAQ (reference sequence). The CDR3 spells CASSSPSGDSTDTQYF. CDR3 DNA sequence: TGTGCCAGCAGCTCCCCCTCGGGGGATTCCACAGATACGCAGTATTTT.

The chain carries TRBV10-3 and TRBJ2-1; 7 bases line up with TRBD2. Germline CDR1 and CDR2: ENHRY and SYGVKD. The CDR3 spans 15 residues. Unmatched junction bases numbered 7, after V lost 2 bases and J lost 6 bases. The CDR3 nucleotides read TGTGCCATCAGTGAGGTTAGCGGGCCCCCCAATGAGCAGTTCTTC. Amino acids: CAISEVSGPPNEQFF.